This entry lists 3 T cell receptor beta chains sequenced from one sample in a study of early T cells in non-severe SARS-CoV-2 infection. TCRdb re-called the 5' RACE reads through MiXCR, storing one row per CDR3 protein. This sample has roughly 26,000 distinct CDR3 sequences; roughly 5% occur once, and the top ten carry 3% to 4.5%. The specimen was whole blood. These receptors originate from an adult who was a healthcare worker with PCR-confirmed SARS-CoV-2 infection or an uninfected control (not recorded which).

This clonotype appeared many times. This sequence joins TRBV24-1 and TRBJ2-3; possibly TRBD1 or TRBD2 for D (5 bases each). The germline V gene encodes CDR1 KGHDR and CDR2 SFDVKD. The CDR3 contains 16 residues. The V and J ends lost 4 bases and 4 bases respectively, with 17 bases between them. CDR3 bases: TGTGCCACCAGTGACTCTGGGATAGGGGACGCAGATACGCAGTATTTT. It specifies CATSDSGIGDADTQYF.

The gene calls are TRBV19 and TRBJ2-1; 13 nucleotides match TRBD2. V was clipped by 4 bases and J by 4 bases; unmatched bases: 13. The CDR3 is made up of 19 amino acids. Germline V gene data show CDR1 as LNHDA and CDR2 as SQIVND (reference sequence). The CDR3 loop reads CASSTLTSGGSSRYNEQFF. The CDR3 region has the DNA TGTGCCAGTAGTACCCTGACTAGCGGGGGGTCTTCCCGATACAATGAGCAGTTCTTC.

V gene TRBV12-3 or TRBV12-4 combines with J gene TRBJ2-3, with D perhaps TRBD2 (6 bases). The V end was cut by 3 bases, the J end by 4 bases, with 11 bases between. The CDR3 has 14 amino acids. The CDR3 sequence: CASSLRGRADTQYF. CDR3 bases: TGTGCCAGCAGTTTGCGGGGTAGGGCAGATACGCAGTATTTT.